The T cell receptor beta chain described here comes from a study of T cells in Graves' hyperthyroidism and ophthalmopathy. Whole-study results and caveats: With a median lead of around 6.7 months before onset, the model predicted ophthalmopathy.

CDR3 length equals 12 residues. V lost 2 bases, J lost 4 bases, and 5 bases lay in between. This clonotype was detected ten times or more. The antigen is undetermined. Amplification targeted TCR beta CDR3 regions from RNA transcripts. HTBI primers were the set used in a first-round RT-PCR of the TCR CDR3. TCRdb used MiXCR to reprocess the multiplex PCR reads, holding one entry per CDR3 protein. The sample shows about 570,000 distinct CDR3 sequences, more than 45% of them seen only once. Exclusion followed for patients with uncontrolled infection, other autoimmune disease, pregnancy or lactation. Diagnostic assessment was based on clinical symptoms, serum thyroxine and TRAb, thyroid ultrasound and orbital computed tomography.

The sequencing input was peripheral blood or thyroid tissue (not recorded which). The genes are TRBV12-3 or TRBV12-4 and TRBJ2-5; D ambiguous. The sequence came from an adult woman with Graves' disease, either hyperthyroidism or ophthalmopathy (not recorded which). The CDR3 protein is CASSLNPETQYF. DNA for the CDR3: TGTGCCAGCAGTTTAAACCCAGAGACCCAGTACTTC.